A single sample gave rise to the 30 T cell receptor beta chains below, sequenced in a study of CXCR3-negative and CXCR3-positive naive CD8 T cells. The study's findings and limits: CXCR3-negative naive cells had less hydrophobic TRB CDR3s than did CXCR3-positive naive cells.

No cognate antigen is known for these TCRs. The study made its TRB cDNA libraries by 5' RACE, adding UMI labels. TCRdb re-called the 5' RACE reads; every CDR3 protein appears as one record, without DNA. Its listing shows roughly 140,000 distinct CDR3 sequences. Sequencing was done on a sample of naive CXCR3+ CD8+ T cells from blood. Subset in this sample: CD45RO-CCR7+CD27+CD95- naive CD8+ T cells expressing CXCR3 (TNR3+). These receptors were obtained from a human donor in good health. Some clones in this sample may be carry-over from other donors' samples.

The chain combines TRBV7-3 with TRBJ2-3; the D call from TCRdb, TRBD1, cannot be confirmed without DNA. The CDR3 has 15 amino acids. Germline V gene data show CDR1 as SGHTA and CDR2 as FQGTGA. The CDR3 region is CACSLIGDPTDTQYF.

This rearrangement joins TRBV15 to TRBJ2-7; TCRdb proposes TRBD1, but this gene call is untestable without DNA. The CDR3 covers 16 residues. Germline V gene lookup returns CDR1 LNHNV and CDR2 YYDKDF (reference sequence). The CDR3 sequence is CATSGTGGARAYEQYF.

The J gene is TRBJ2-7, the V gene TRBV15; with no DNA, the TCRdb D assignment of TRBD1 cannot be verified. CDR1 and CDR2 (germline): LNHNV, YYDKDF (reference sequence). The CDR3 consists of 13 residues. CDR3: CATSGRTVREQYF.

The chain has TRBV14 and TRBJ1-2; TCRdb outputs TRBD1, but without DNA this stays unchecked. This CDR3 region has 16 residues. Germline V gene lookup returns CDR1 SGHDN and CDR2 FVKESK. The CDR3 sequence is CASSPSSDRGNYDYTF. Combining the CDR3 with reference TRBV14 and TRBJ1-2 gives the whole variable domain EAGVTQFPSHSVIEKGQTVTLRCDPISGHDNLYWYRRVMGKEIKFLLHFVKESKQDESGMPNNRFLAERTGGTYSTLKVQPAELEDSGVYFCASSPSSDRGNYDYTFGSGTRLTVV.

This chain joins TRBV2 and TRBJ2-7; TCRdb's D call, TRBD1, is unchecked because there is no DNA. This CDR3 has 16 residues. Germline V gene data show CDR1 as SNHLY and CDR2 as FYNNEI. The CDR3 protein is CASTVGRLASPYEQYF.

The chain combines TRBV25-1 with TRBJ2-2; with no DNA, the TCRdb D assignment of TRBD1 cannot be verified. The CDR3 has 15 amino acids. Germline V CDR1 and CDR2: MGHDK, SYGVNS. The CDR3 spells CASRADRDDTGELFF.

The chain uses TRBV28 and TRBJ2-5. In germline, CDR1 is MDHEN, CDR2 SYDVKM. The CDR3 covers 15 residues. This chain's CDR3 is CASSLRWGYQETQYF. The full variable domain, with the rest looked up from reference TRBV28 and TRBJ2-5, is DVKVTQSSRYLVKRTGEKVFLECVQDMDHENMFWYRQDPGLGLRLIYFSYDVKMKEKGDIPEGYSVSREKKERFSLILESASTNQTSMYLCASSLRWGYQETQYFGPGTRLLVL.

The J gene is TRBJ1-2, the V gene TRBV7-9. CDR3 size: 14 residues. Looked up from germline, CDR1 is SEHNR and CDR2 is FQNEAQ (reference sequence). The CDR3 loop is CASSSGGYNYGYTF.

The rearrangement uses TRBV7-9 and TRBJ2-5; the D call from TCRdb, TRBD1, cannot be confirmed without DNA. The CDR3 spans 17 residues. Germline CDR1 reads SEHNR; CDR2 reads FQNEAQ (reference sequence). This CDR3 reads CASSWGQKMMVSETQYF.

V is TRBV28 and J is TRBJ2-7; TCRdb reports TRBD1, a call that lacks DNA to check it against. CDR1 and CDR2 from the germline V gene are MDHEN and SYDVKM. CDR3 size: 15 residues. The CDR3 protein is CASLPPGREPYEQYF.

The J gene is TRBJ1-2, the V gene TRBV11-2; without DNA, the TCRdb call of TRBD1 cannot be checked. The CDR3 runs 15 residues. CDR1 and CDR2 from the germline V gene are SGHAT and FQNNGV. CDR3 sequence: CASSPPSQANYGYTF.

The chain couples TRBV13 to TRBJ2-7; as DNA is missing, the TRBD2 call by TCRdb cannot be tested. Per germline, CDR1 PRHDT and CDR2 FYEKMQ (reference sequence). The CDR3 spans 19 residues. The CDR3 sequence is CASSLSGTSGRVLSYEQYF.

This rearrangement joins TRBV7-9 to TRBJ2-7. The CDR3 spans 12 residues. Germline V gene lookup returns CDR1 SEHNR and CDR2 FQNEAQ (reference sequence). CDR3: CASSGTAYEQYF.

The CDR3 sequence is CASGLAGVDNEQYF. This chain links TRBV27 with TRBJ2-7; TCRdb returns TRBD2, unconfirmable since there is no DNA. Looked up from germline, CDR1 is MNHEY and CDR2 is SMNVEV (reference sequence). This CDR3 spans 14 amino acids.

This rearrangement joins TRBV19 to TRBJ1-1; TCRdb lists TRBD1, though no DNA is available to test this call. Germline V gene data show CDR1 as LNHDA and CDR2 as SQIVND (reference sequence). The CDR3 covers 14 residues. CDR3 residues: CASSTGQTNTQAFF.

V and J are TRBV13 and TRBJ2-7; there is no DNA to check the TCRdb D call of TRBD1. CDR1 and CDR2 (germline): PRHDT, FYEKMQ (reference sequence). This CDR3 comprises 16 residues. The CDR3 here is CASSHVPGGGSYEQYF.

The chain employs TRBV10-3 and TRBJ2-3; with no DNA, the TCRdb D assignment of TRBD1 cannot be verified. The CDR3 is 17 amino acids. CDR1 is ENHRY and CDR2 is SYGVKD in the germline V gene. CDR3 loop: CAISEFWDRGQADTQYF.

The chain links TRBV29-1 to TRBJ2-7; lacking DNA, the TRBD1 call made by TCRdb goes unchecked. CDR1 and CDR2 from the germline V gene are SQVTM and ANQGSEA. The CDR3 is made up of 11 amino acids. This CDR3 is CSAIAGTGKYF.

This rearrangement joins TRBV27 to TRBJ1-5. The CDR3 loop spans 14 amino acids. Germline V lookup: CDR1 MNHEY, CDR2 SMNVEV (reference sequence). CDR3 amino acids: CASSLSGYNQPQHF.

This chain connects TRBV7-9 to TRBJ2-1. The CDR3 runs to 12 residues. Germline CDR1 reads SEHNR; CDR2 reads FQNEAQ (reference sequence). CDR3 protein: CASSYYSNEQFF.

The V and J genes are TRBV7-9 and TRBJ2-7; no DNA is available, so the TRBD1 call from TCRdb remains unchecked. The CDR3 loop spans 15 amino acids. Germline CDR1 is SEHNR and CDR2 is FQNEAQ (reference sequence). The CDR3 loop reads CASSSPGTGGLEQYF. The full variable domain, completed using reference TRBV7-9 and TRBJ2-7, is DTGVSQNPRHKITKRGQNVTFRCDPISEHNRLYWYRQTLGQGPEFLTYFQNEAQLEKSRLLSDRFSAERPKGSFSTLEIQRTEQGDSAMYLCASSSPGTGGLEQYFGPGTRLTVT.

The V call is TRBV29-1, the J call TRBJ2-7; TCRdb reports TRBD1, a call that lacks DNA to check it against. Germline values: CDR1 SQVTM, CDR2 ANQGSEA. The CDR3 has 14 amino acids. The CDR3 reads CSVLGQGESYEQYF.

This chain links TRBV4-1 with TRBJ2-1; checking the TCRdb D call of TRBD1 is not possible without DNA. The CDR3 has 15 amino acids. CDR1 and CDR2 (germline): MGHRA, YSYEKL. CDR3 residues: CAGSQGPRGDYEQFF.

The chain carries TRBV29-1 and TRBJ1-2. From germline, CDR1 is SQVTM and CDR2 ANQGSEA. This CDR3 spans 14 amino acids. CDR3 amino acids: CSVEDWTKVYGYTF.

The chain recombines TRBV7-6 with TRBJ2-7; lacking DNA, the TRBD1 call made by TCRdb goes unchecked. Germline CDR1 and CDR2: SGHVS and FNYEAQ. CDR3 length: 18 residues. CDR3 protein: CASSLYSAKTGDGDEQYF.

The chain couples TRBV7-2 to TRBJ1-2; the D call of TRBD1 rests on TCRdb alone, since no DNA is present to check it. The CDR3 spans 17 residues. Per germline, CDR1 SGHTA and CDR2 FQGNSA. The CDR3 protein is CASSLDPVRTDYYGYTF.

The V call is TRBV20-1, the J call TRBJ1-1. The CDR3 length is 12 residues. Germline CDR1 DFQATT, CDR2 SNEGSKA (reference sequence). Here the CDR3 reads CSARPENTEAFF.

The chain employs TRBV7-2 and TRBJ2-7. The CDR3 runs 15 residues. Per germline, CDR1 SGHTA and CDR2 FQGNSA. CDR3 in amino acids: CASSVTRIASYEQYF.

V is TRBV6-6 and J is TRBJ1-1; TCRdb proposes TRBD1, but this gene call is untestable without DNA. The CDR3 is 16 amino acids. CDR1 and CDR2 from the germline V gene are MNHNY and SVGAGI (reference sequence). The CDR3 sequence: CASSKDRAVLFTEAFF.

The chain employs TRBV12-3 or TRBV12-4 and TRBJ1-2; as DNA is missing, the TRBD1 call by TCRdb cannot be tested. The length of the CDR3 is 13 residues. The CDR3 loop reads CASSLGQYNGYTF.